The 28 T cell receptor beta chains below were found in one sample sequenced in a study of blood T cells in healthy people across ages. A J-beta primer mix and a sample-barcoded 5' primer were used in a second PCR of about 7 to 12 cycles. Via MiXCR, TCRdb re-called the 5' RACE reads, giving one row per CDR3 protein. The data contain 800,000 to 950,000 distinct CDR3 sequences, roughly 35% of them singletons. The sequenced material came from blood. These receptor sequences come from a man between 18 and 35 years old in good health.

At least ten counts were recorded for this clonotype. The chain uses TRBV28 and TRBJ2-6; the D gene is possibly TRBD1 (6 bases). The V gene lost 7 bases and the J gene lost 7 bases, with 11 bases spanning the gap. This CDR3 is built from 13 residues. Per germline, CDR1 MDHEN and CDR2 SYDVKM. In nucleotides, the CDR3 is TGTGCCAGCACAGGGGTTGGTGCCAACGTCCTGACTTTC. Translation gives CASTGVGANVLTF.

The rearrangement joins TRBV7-9 to TRBJ2-7; D unresolved. The CDR3 has 14 residues. CDR1 and CDR2 from the germline V gene are SEHNR and FQNEAQ (reference sequence). Trimming cost V 1 base and J 3 bases, with 10 bases left between them. The CDR3 spells CASSLVGQFYEQYF. In DNA, the CDR3 is TGTGCCAGCAGCTTAGTAGGGCAGTTCTACGAGCAGTACTTC.

This clonotype was seen many times. The rearrangement uses TRBV20-1 and TRBJ2-5; 7 bases align to TRBD1. V lost 2 bases to trimming and J lost 3 bases; unmatched junction nucleotides: 3. The CDR3 runs to 13 residues. Germline CDR1 and CDR2: DFQATT and SNEGSKA (reference sequence). The CDR3, as DNA: TGCAGTGCTAGAAGGGACAGTAAAGAGACCCAGTACTTC. It yields the protein CSARRDSKETQYF.

Only a few counts were recorded for this clonotype. V usage is TRBV19 and J usage is TRBJ1-5; 8 bases agree with TRBD1. CDR1 and CDR2 from the germline V gene are LNHDA and SQIVND (reference sequence). The junction had 1 base not matched to a gene; V was cut back by 6 bases and J by 3 bases. The CDR3 length is 13 residues. CDR3 coding DNA: TGTGCCAGTAGGGACAGGGACAATCAGCCCCAGCATTTT. This codes for CASRDRDNQPQHF.

This clonotype was seen repeatedly, ten times or more. The chain recombines TRBV7-9 with TRBJ2-7; TRBD2 might be the D (5 bases). The CDR3 is made up of 14 amino acids. V dropped 3 bases and J dropped 4 bases, with 13 bases sitting between them. CDR1 and CDR2 (germline): SEHNR, FQNEAQ (reference sequence). The CDR3 DNA reads TGTGCCAGCAGCTTCAACAGAGGGCCATACGAGCAGTACTTC. Its protein is CASSFNRGPYEQYF.

At least ten counts were recorded for this clonotype. The chain employs TRBV24-1 and TRBJ1-5, with TRBD1 matching 7 bases. The CDR3 is 14 amino acids. The V and J ends lost 2 bases and 5 bases, in that order; junction bases with no gene match: 2. The germline CDR1 and CDR2 sequences are KGHDR and SFDVKD. The CDR3 here is CATSDSDRDQPQHF. The CDR3 bases are TGTGCCACCAGTGATTCTGACAGGGATCAGCCCCAGCATTTT.

This clonotype appeared many times. The genes are TRBV6-2 or TRBV6-3 and TRBJ1-2; D is possibly TRBD1 (5 bases). The length of the CDR3 is 12 residues. Trimming shortened V by 7 bases and J by 5 bases, and 11 bases separated the two germline ends. Germline lookup yields CDR1 MNHEY and CDR2 SVGEGT. The CDR3: CASTDRLYGYTF. The CDR3 DNA sequence: TGTGCCAGCACCGACAGACTTTATGGCTACACCTTC.

V usage is TRBV2 and J usage is TRBJ1-2; TRBD1 matches at 10 bases. Germline-derived CDR1 and CDR2 are SNHLY and FYNNEI. V gave up 5 bases and J gave up 7 bases; unmatched junction bases: 7. This CDR3 region has 14 residues. CDR3 in DNA: TGTGCCAGCAGTCCTAGACAGGGGGCACTTGGCTACACCTTC. Its translation: CASSPRQGALGYTF.

This clonotype was counted ten times or more. This rearrangement joins TRBV7-6 to TRBJ2-3, with 8 bases matching TRBD1. Looked up from germline, CDR1 is SGHVS and CDR2 is FNYEAQ. The ends lost 5 bases at V and 4 bases at J; junction bases unmatched: 11. CDR3 length: 16 amino acids. The CDR3 sequence: CASSVGQEFYSDTQYF. The DNA for the CDR3 is TGTGCCAGCAGCGTGGGACAGGAGTTTTATTCAGATACGCAGTATTTT.

The chain couples TRBV6-6 to TRBJ2-1; D gene unclear. The ends were cut back, 2 bases at V and 10 bases at J, with 6 bases in the middle. This CDR3 spans 11 amino acids. From germline, CDR1 is MNHNY and CDR2 SVGAGI (reference sequence). CDR3 region: CASSYAWEQFF. The CDR3 DNA reads as TGTGCCAGCAGTTACGCGTGGGAGCAGTTCTTC.

The chain carries TRBV12-3 or TRBV12-4 and TRBJ1-1; no clear D gene. Deletions cut 4 bases from V and 0 bases from J, with 12 bases between. The CDR3 length is 15 residues. The DNA for the CDR3 is TGTGCCAGCAGTTGTCGGGGTACCATGAACACTGAAGCTTTCTTT. It is translated as CASSCRGTMNTEAFF.

The chain combines TRBV10-3 with TRBJ1-1; tentative D call: TRBD1 (6 bases). V shed 7 bases and J shed 4 bases, with 16 bases lying between them. Per germline, CDR1 ENHRY and CDR2 SYGVKD. The CDR3 consists of 14 residues. The CDR3 loop reads CAITLGGRVTEAFF. DNA for the CDR3: TGTGCCATCACCCTCGGGGGGCGAGTCACTGAAGCTTTCTTT.

This clonotype was seen more than once but under ten times. V and J are TRBV6-1 and TRBJ2-3; TRBD2 matches at 10 bases. The CDR3 sequence is 15 residues long. CDR1 and CDR2 (germline): MNHNS, SASEGT. V was clipped by 0 bases and J by 4 bases; unmatched bases: 1. CDR3 protein: CASSEAAGGPDTQYF. The CDR3 bases are TGTGCCAGCAGTGAAGCAGCGGGAGGGCCAGATACGCAGTATTTT.

V usage is TRBV14 and J usage is TRBJ2-4; D unclear. The DNA end is a closer match to TRBJ2-7, so the J assignment may be wrong. The CDR3 contains 14 residues. CDR1 is SGHDN, CDR2 FVKESK, per germline. The CDR3 nucleotides are TGTGCCAGCAGCCAAGATCCCGGGCCCATCGAGCAGTACTTC. Amino acids: CASSQDPGPIEQYF.

This sequence joins TRBV12-3 or TRBV12-4 and TRBJ1-3; maybe TRBD1 (6 bases). The CDR3 has 16 residues. V lost 7 bases and J 0 bases, leaving 16 bases between the germline ends. The CDR3 loop is CASKQIGTSSGNTIYF. CDR3 DNA: TGTGCCAGCAAGCAAATAGGGACAAGCTCTGGAAACACCATATATTTT.

This clonotype was seen a few times. This chain connects TRBV10-3 to TRBJ2-5; D is unclear. CDR3 size: 12 residues. V lost 0 bases and J 11 bases, leaving 10 bases between the germline ends. Germline loops: CDR1 ENHRY, CDR2 SYGVKD. The CDR3 is CAISESLNEQYF. CDR3 in DNA: TGTGCCATCAGTGAGTCTCTCAATGAGCAGTACTTC.

The J gene is TRBJ1-1, the V gene TRBV20-1; 9 nucleotides align to TRBD1. Germline CDR1 reads DFQATT; CDR2 reads SNEGSKA (reference sequence). The V segment lost 3 bases and the J segment 9 bases; nucleotides outside the gene matches: 11. The CDR3 totals 14 residues. The CDR3 DNA follows: TGCAGTGCTAGGCCCCCCCGGGACAGGGCTCAAGCTTTCTTT. As protein: CSARPPRDRAQAFF.

This clonotype was detected a few times. V gene TRBV6-1 combines with J gene TRBJ2-7, with D perhaps TRBD2 (5 bases). Germline assignment: CDR1 MNHNS and CDR2 SASEGT. V shed 6 bases and J shed 7 bases, with 22 bases lying between them. There are 15 residues in the CDR3. The DNA of the CDR3 is TGTGCCAGCAGCCAAACTGAGACCCGGACGGGGGAGCAGTACTTC. Translation gives CASSQTETRTGEQYF.

The chain combines TRBV21-1 with TRBJ2-3. TRBV21-1 is a documented pseudogene. The CDR3 totals 14 residues. The CDR3, as DNA: TGTGCCAGCAGTCCCTACGCTAGCACAGATACGCAGTATTTT. This gives the protein CASSPYASTDTQYF.

V and J are TRBV12-3 or TRBV12-4 and TRBJ2-2, with 8 bases aligning to TRBD1. This CDR3 region has 14 residues. The ends lost 3 bases at V and 4 bases at J; junction bases unmatched: 1. The CDR3, as DNA: TGTGCCAGCAGTTTGGGACAGGCCACCGGGGAGCTGTTTTTT. It encodes CASSLGQATGELFF.

About this clonotype: A junction boundary mismatches the germline segment, possibly from a read error. V is TRBV14 and J is TRBJ2-3, with D uncertain. The CDR3 loop spans 16 amino acids. Germline V CDR1 and CDR2: SGHDN, FVKESK. The CDR3 protein is CTSSSLGTTFTDTQYF. CDR3 sequence (DNA): TGTACCAGCAGTTCCCTCGGAACAACTTTCACAGATACGCAGTATTTT.

Remarks on this clonotype: A much larger clone differs by one base, so this may be a read error. The J gene is TRBJ2-5, the V gene TRBV12-3 or TRBV12-4; the match to TRBD1 covers 8 bases. The junction had 13 bases not matched to a gene; V was cut back by 5 bases and J by 11 bases. The CDR3 is 14 residues long. CDR3 DNA: TGTGCCAGCAGTCCCAGGACAGGGTCCAATGAGCAGTACTTC. Its protein product is CASSPRTGSNEQYF.

This chain uses TRBV12-3 or TRBV12-4 with TRBJ1-2, with D possibly TRBD1 on 6 matching bases. The germline V and J ends were trimmed by 2 bases and 4 bases, with 11 bases remaining between them. The CDR3 is 14 residues long. CDR3 DNA: TGTGCCAGCAGTTTACGGGGCAGGGGCTATGGCTACACCTTC. Residues: CASSLRGRGYGYTF.

This chain joins TRBV18 and TRBJ1-2; 8 bases map to TRBD1. Germline V gene data show CDR1 as KGHSH and CDR2 as LQKENI. Trimming removed 3 bases from V and 8 bases from J; junction bases left unmatched: 2. The CDR3 totals 12 residues. The chain's CDR3 is CASSPTGVGYTF. The DNA of the CDR3 is TGTGCCAGCTCACCGACAGGGGTCGGCTACACCTTC. Supplemented by reference TRBV18 and TRBJ1-2, the full variable domain reads NAGVMQNPRHLVRRRGQEARLRCSPMKGHSHVYWYRQLPEEGLKFMVYLQKENIIDESGMPKERFSAEFPKEGPSILRIQQVVRGDSAAYFCASSPTGVGYTFGSGTRLTVV.

This chain uses TRBV20-1 with TRBJ2-3; 9 bases are a match to TRBD2. Trimming cost V 5 bases and J 5 bases; bases outside gene matches: 11. This CDR3 is 15 amino acids long. In germline, CDR1 is DFQATT, CDR2 SNEGSKA (reference sequence). CDR3 in amino acids: CSASPRTSEGDTQYF. In DNA form, the CDR3 reads TGCAGTGCTTCTCCTCGGACTAGCGAGGGAGATACGCAGTATTTT.

As concerns this clonotype: One end of the junction fails to match germline, which may point to a read error. J is TRBJ2-5 and V is TRBV4-2; D remains ambiguous. This CDR3 region has 13 residues. Germline V gene data show CDR1 as LGHNA and CDR2 as YNFKEQ. CDR3 in DNA: TGTACCAGCAGCCAAGTTACGACTTGTGAGCAGTACTTC. Translated, it gives CTSSQVTTCEQYF.

Comments on this clonotype: One end of the junction fails to match germline, which may point to a read error. The V and J genes are TRBV4-1 and TRBJ1-1; 11 positions match TRBD1. This CDR3 comprises 17 residues. Germline assignment: CDR1 MGHRA and CDR2 YSYEKL. This CDR3 reads CASSQGTGGSGVTGAFF. In DNA form, the CDR3 reads TGCGCCAGCAGCCAAGGGACAGGGGGCAGTGGGGTCACTGGAGCTTTCTTT.

There are a few counts of this clonotype. In DNA, the CDR3 is TGTGCCAGCAGCTCCCTCAATGAGCAGTACTTC. It codes for CASSSLNEQYF. The chain combines TRBV7-2 with TRBJ2-1; D is unclear. Near its end, the DNA agrees better with TRBJ2-7, so the J call may be wrong. This CDR3 has 11 residues. Germline V lookup: CDR1 SGHTA, CDR2 FQGNSA.